What follows are 28 T cell receptor beta chains derived from one specimen sequenced in a study of T cell changes during pregnancy in multiple sclerosis. Here immunoSEQ multiplex PCR was the method, and the copy in TCRdb shows in-frame clones only, minus some. There are about 120,000 clones in the sample; approximately 94% occur only once, and approximately 6.2% lies in the top ten. The sample here was peripheral blood, taken before pregnancy. The receptors come from a female donor with multiple sclerosis, enrolled in a pregnancy study.

The CDR3 DNA is TGCGCCAGCAGCTTGGAAGGGCGGGGCAGGTTAGAGACCCAGTACTTC. It is translated as CASSLEGRGRLETQYF. The chain has TRBV5-1 and TRBJ2-5; D perhaps matches TRBD2 (6 bases). The CDR3 consists of 16 residues. Germline CDR1 is SGHRS and CDR2 is YFSETQ. The ends were cut back, 0 bases at V and 4 bases at J, with 16 bases in the middle.

J is TRBJ1-5 and V is TRBV5-1; TRBD1 matches at 7 bases. The germline CDR1 and CDR2 sequences are SGHRS and YFSETQ. After removal of 3 bases from V and 4 bases from J, the junction contained 7 bases not matched to a gene. The CDR3 sequence is 15 residues long. The CDR3 reads CASSYSTGKNQPQHF. The CDR3 coding sequence is TGCGCCAGCAGCTATTCGACAGGGAAGAATCAGCCCCAGCATTTT.

The CDR3 region is CASSIQAGVYNEQFF. The CDR3 DNA sequence: TGTGCCAGTAGTATTCAAGCGGGGGTGTACAATGAGCAGTTCTTC. The chain has TRBV19 and TRBJ2-1; 8 nucleotides agree with TRBD2. After removal of 3 bases from V and 4 bases from J, the junction contained 5 bases not matched to a gene. The CDR3 spans 15 residues. The germline CDR1 and CDR2 sequences are LNHDA and SQIVND (reference sequence). The complete variable domain, with remaining parts taken from reference TRBV19 and TRBJ2-1, reads DGGITQSPKYLFRKEGQNVTLSCEQNLNHDAMYWYRQDPGQGLRLIYYSQIVNDFQKGDIAEGYSVSREKKESFPLTVTSAQKNPTAFYLCASSIQAGVYNEQFFGPGTRLTVL.

The chain recombines TRBV5-6 with TRBJ1-1; D unclear. CDR3 length equals 14 residues. The germline V gene encodes CDR1 SGHDT and CDR2 YYEEEE. Trimming shortened V by 0 bases and J by 3 bases, and 9 bases separated the two germline ends. In nucleotides, the CDR3 is TGTGCCAGCAGCTTGGGGGGAGACTACACTGAAGCTTTCTTT. Encoded protein: CASSLGGDYTEAFF.

This chain links TRBV30 with TRBJ2-7, with D perhaps matching TRBD2 (6 bases). CDR3 length equals 15 residues. The V gene lost 3 bases and the J gene lost 2 bases, with 17 bases spanning the gap. CDR1 is GTSNPN and CDR2 is SVGIG in the germline V gene (reference sequence). The CDR3 nucleotides read TGTGCCTGGAGCCCCTCTTTGAGGAGGGCCTACGAGCAGTACTTC. It translates to CAWSPSLRRAYEQYF.

The table lists this clone with a count of one. The chain is built from TRBV27 and TRBJ2-7; maybe TRBD1 (5 bases). This CDR3 has 14 residues. Germline V lookup: CDR1 MNHEY, CDR2 SMNVEV (reference sequence). V was shortened by 5 bases and J by 2 bases, with 13 bases between the two germline ends. Here the CDR3 reads CASSPDSLTYEQYF. The CDR3 nucleotides are TGTGCCAGCAGTCCCGACAGTCTTACCTACGAGCAGTACTTC.

This sequence joins TRBV5-1 and TRBJ2-5; TRBD2 matches 7 bases. The CDR3 is 16 amino acids. Trimming took 0 bases from V and 4 from J; bases not matched to a gene: 9. CDR1 and CDR2 (germline): SGHRS, YFSETQ. The CDR3 loop is CASSLAGGGRSETQYF. In DNA, the CDR3 is TGCGCCAGCAGCTTGGCGGGGGGTGGTAGGTCAGAGACCCAGTACTTC.

The rearrangement uses TRBV6-1 and TRBJ2-7, with TRBD1 identical over 7 bases. The CDR3 is 14 residues long. V lost 2 bases to trimming and J lost 2 bases; unmatched junction nucleotides: 3. The germline V gene has CDR1 MNHNS and CDR2 SASEGT. The CDR3, as DNA: TGTGCCAGCAGTGAACGGACAGGACCCTACGAGCAGTACTTC. Translated: CASSERTGPYEQYF.

The chain is built from TRBV30 and TRBJ1-2, with 8 bases matching TRBD1. From germline, CDR1 is GTSNPN and CDR2 SVGIG (reference sequence). The CDR3 totals 14 residues. The V segment lost 1 base and the J segment 3 bases; nucleotides outside the gene matches: 4. CDR3 protein: CAWSEMDRDYGYTF. CDR3 nucleotide sequence: TGTGCCTGGAGTGAGATGGACAGGGACTATGGCTACACCTTC. The full variable domain, its missing parts supplied by reference TRBV30 and TRBJ1-2, is SQTIHQWPATLVQPVGSPLSLECTVEGTSNPNLYWYRQAAGRGLQLLFYSVGIGQISSEVPQNLSASRPQDRQFILSSKKLLLSDSGFYLCAWSEMDRDYGYTFGSGTRLTVV.

J is TRBJ1-4 and V is TRBV19; D not certain. V was pared by 3 bases and J by 7 bases, with 12 bases between. The CDR3 loop spans 14 amino acids. Germline V gene lookup returns CDR1 LNHDA and CDR2 SQIVND (reference sequence). The CDR3 protein is CASSIQRSGEKLFF. In nucleotides, the CDR3 is TGTGCCAGTAGTATCCAGCGGTCGGGTGAAAAACTGTTTTTT.

In nucleotides, the CDR3 is TGTGCCAGCAGTCCAACGGGACTATCCCACGAGCAGTACTTC. As protein: CASSPTGLSHEQYF. The V gene is TRBV6-5, the J gene TRBJ2-7; 7 bases match TRBD2. CDR3 length equals 14 residues. V dropped 5 bases and J dropped 5; count of bases not matched to a gene: 9. Germline V lookup: CDR1 MNHEY, CDR2 SVGAGI.

The V and J genes are TRBV19 and TRBJ1-2, with D possibly TRBD1 on 5 matching bases. The germline V and J ends were trimmed by 7 bases and 8 bases, with 20 bases remaining between them. The CDR3 totals 14 residues. In germline, CDR1 is LNHDA, CDR2 SQIVND (reference sequence). The CDR3 DNA reads TGTGCCAGTACCCGGGAGCGGGGGAGAGAGGGCTACACCTTC. This encodes CASTRERGREGYTF. Full variable domain (outside the CDR3, taken from reference TRBV19 and TRBJ1-2): DGGITQSPKYLFRKEGQNVTLSCEQNLNHDAMYWYRQDPGQGLRLIYYSQIVNDFQKGDIAEGYSVSREKKESFPLTVTSAQKNPTAFYLCASTRERGREGYTFGSGTRLTVV.

As DNA, the CDR3 is TGTGCCAGCAGCGCAAGCGGGAGCTCGAATGAGCAGTTCTTC. It translates to CASSASGSSNEQFF. V gene TRBV9 combines with J gene TRBJ2-1; 8 bases match TRBD2. The J segment lost 7 bases and the V segment lost 3 bases, leaving 6 bases of the junction unmatched. The CDR3 runs to 14 residues. The germline CDR1 and CDR2 sequences are SGDLS and YYNGEE.

The V and J genes are TRBV7-6 and TRBJ1-1, with 9 nucleotides matching TRBD1. The CDR3 covers 14 residues. The V gene end was trimmed by 5 bases and the J gene end by 3 bases; junction bases not matched to a gene: 4. From germline, CDR1 is SGHVS and CDR2 FNYEAQ. The CDR3 loop reads CASSAGQGDTEAFF. In nucleotides, the CDR3 is TGTGCCAGCAGCGCGGGACAGGGTGACACTGAAGCTTTCTTT.

The V and J genes are TRBV11-2 and TRBJ2-7, with 12 nucleotides matching TRBD1. The V segment lost 1 base and the J segment 1 base; nucleotides outside the gene matches: 5. This CDR3 region has 17 residues. The germline V gene encodes CDR1 SGHAT and CDR2 FQNNGV. The CDR3 spells CASSLGGTGGLSYEQYF. The DNA for the CDR3 is TGTGCCAGCAGCTTAGGAGGGACAGGGGGCTTATCCTACGAGCAGTACTTC.

The chain combines TRBV7-3 with TRBJ1-1; TRBD1 agrees at 7 bases. This CDR3 contains 15 residues. Germline assignment: CDR1 SGHTA and CDR2 FQGTGA. The V and J ends lost 5 bases and 5 bases, in that order; junction bases with no gene match: 11. As DNA, the CDR3 is TGTGCCAGCAGCCTAAGCGGGACAGCAAATACTGAAGCTTTCTTT. As protein: CASSLSGTANTEAFF.

The chain carries TRBV18 and TRBJ2-3, with TRBD1 identical over 7 bases. V was clipped by 2 bases and J by 4 bases; unmatched bases: 3. The germline V gene has CDR1 KGHSH and CDR2 LQKENI. The CDR3 has 14 residues. CDR3 loop: CASSPRGQSDTQYF. The CDR3 nucleotides read TGTGCCAGCTCACCAAGGGGGCAGTCAGATACGCAGTATTTT.

The chain is built from TRBV9 and TRBJ2-1; weak D call: TRBD2 (5 bases). CDR3 length equals 15 residues. Per germline, CDR1 SGDLS and CDR2 YYNGEE. The ends were cut back, 0 bases at V and 7 bases at J, with 14 bases in the middle. The DNA of the CDR3 is TGTGCCAGCAGCGTAGCCCCGGCTCCGGGGAATGAGCAGTTCTTC. Translated: CASSVAPAPGNEQFF.

This clone appeared once. V and J are TRBV2 and TRBJ1-5; a weak D match, TRBD1 (6 bases). This CDR3 has 14 amino acids. V was trimmed by 1 base and J by 7 bases, leaving 11 bases between them. Germline lookup yields CDR1 SNHLY and CDR2 FYNNEI. The CDR3 sequence is CASSEDRDPQPQHF. CDR3 nucleotides: TGTGCCAGCAGTGAAGACAGGGACCCCCAGCCCCAGCATTTT. The full variable domain, with the rest looked up from reference TRBV2 and TRBJ1-5, is EPEVTQTPSHQVTQMGQEVILRCVPISNHLYFYWYRQILGQKVEFLVSFYNNEISEKSEIFDDQFSVERPDGSNFTLKIRSTKLEDSAMYFCASSEDRDPQPQHFGDGTRLSIL.

This clone was counted a single time. The gene calls are TRBV5-1 and TRBJ2-1, with 9 bases aligning to TRBD2. The CDR3 extends over 16 amino acids. V trimming: 3 bases; J trimming: 6 bases; junction bases outside the gene matches: 10. Germline lookup yields CDR1 SGHRS and CDR2 YFSETQ. This chain's CDR3 is CASSWTPGGRANEQFF. Written as DNA, the CDR3 is TGCGCCAGCAGCTGGACCCCCGGCGGGAGGGCCAATGAGCAGTTCTTC. Filled out from reference TRBV5-1 and TRBJ2-1, the complete variable domain reads KAGVTQTPRYLIKTRGQQVTLSCSPISGHRSVSWYQQTPGQGLQFLFEYFSETQRNKGNFPGRFSGRQFSNSRSEMNVSTLELGDSALYLCASSWTPGGRANEQFFGPGTRLTVL.

The chain has TRBV9 and TRBJ2-1, with TRBD1 as a possible D gene (6 bases). The ends were cut back, 0 bases at V and 6 bases at J, with 22 bases in the middle. There are 18 residues in the CDR3. The germline CDR1 and CDR2 sequences are SGDLS and YYNGEE. CDR3 sequence: CASSVATGTPQLGNEQFF. CDR3 bases: TGTGCCAGCAGCGTAGCTACAGGGACCCCTCAATTGGGCAATGAGCAGTTCTTC.

The chain joins TRBV2 to TRBJ1-4, with D perhaps TRBD1 (5 bases). V was trimmed by 3 bases and J by 4 bases, leaving 6 bases between them. CDR1 is SNHLY and CDR2 is FYNNEI in the germline V gene. The CDR3 extends over 13 amino acids. The CDR3 loop is CASSDRDNEKLFF. The CDR3 bases are TGTGCCAGCAGTGACAGGGATAATGAAAAACTGTTTTTT.

The chain is built from TRBV6-1 and TRBJ1-4, with 8 bases matching TRBD1. The ends lost 1 base at V and 8 bases at J; junction bases unmatched: 0. Germline loops: CDR1 MNHNS, CDR2 SASEGT. This CDR3 region has 13 residues. In nucleotides, the CDR3 is TGTGCCAGCAGTGAAGGGACAGGGGAAAAACTGTTTTTT. It specifies CASSEGTGEKLFF.

The rearrangement uses TRBV2 and TRBJ1-5; D possibly corresponds to TRBD1 (6 bases). The germline V gene encodes CDR1 SNHLY and CDR2 FYNNEI. V was trimmed by 3 bases and J by 4 bases, leaving 16 bases between them. The CDR3 has 16 amino acids. The CDR3 protein is CASSDRGREGNQPQHF. In DNA, the CDR3 is TGTGCCAGCAGTGATAGGGGGAGGGAGGGAAATCAGCCCCAGCATTTT.

The V call is TRBV9, the J call TRBJ1-2; D gene uncertain. This CDR3 region has 18 residues. Deletions cut 4 bases from V and 1 base from J, with 23 bases between. Germline V gives CDR1 SGDLS, CDR2 YYNGEE. CDR3 protein: CASSFWEGIIPGNYGYTF. For the CDR3, the DNA is TGTGCCAGCAGCTTCTGGGAGGGAATAATCCCCGGTAACTATGGCTACACCTTC.

The chain is built from TRBV7-2 and TRBJ2-2; the D gene is possibly TRBD1 (5 bases). Germline values: CDR1 SGHTA, CDR2 FQGNSA. V was pared by 5 bases and J by 6 bases, with 7 bases between. The CDR3 extends over 12 amino acids. The CDR3 sequence is CASSLRAGELFF. CDR3 nucleotide sequence: TGTGCCAGCAGCCTCAGGGCCGGGGAGCTGTTTTTT.

The V gene is TRBV5-6, the J gene TRBJ1-6; 8 bases are a match to TRBD1. The length of the CDR3 is 16 residues. V dropped 6 bases and J dropped 7; count of bases not matched to a gene: 12. CDR1 and CDR2 (germline): SGHDT, YYEEEE. The CDR3 DNA is TGTGCCAGCACCTCTCGGACAGGGAGACTCAATTCACCCCTCCACTTT. Residues: CASTSRTGRLNSPLHF.

The chain employs TRBV18 and TRBJ2-7, with a weak D call TRBD1 (6 bases). The CDR3 has 13 amino acids. V dropped 6 bases and J dropped 5 bases, with 14 bases sitting between them. CDR1 is KGHSH, CDR2 LQKENI, per germline. CDR3 sequence reads: CASSPTGQNEQYF. DNA for the CDR3: TGTGCCAGCTCCCCGACAGGTCAAAACGAGCAGTACTTC.